This entry lists 8 T cell receptor beta chains sequenced from one sample in a study of shared clonotypes between healthy human individuals. Assay used: immunoSEQ multiplex PCR; TCRdb lists only in-frame clones, some missing. The data show about 1.5 million clones, with 95% to 99% seen just once and approximately 0.44% held by the top ten. Sequenced: naive CD4+ T cells sorted from blood. Noted subset: CD45RA+ positively selected. Source of these receptors: a man aged 30 to 39 in good health.

This chain connects TRBV13 to TRBJ2-2; possibly TRBD1 for D (5 bases). Germline-derived CDR1 and CDR2 are PRHDT and FYEKMQ (reference sequence). V was pared by 1 base and J by 1 base, with 10 bases between. This CDR3 comprises 16 residues. CDR3 sequence reads: CASSLVRGLNTGELFF. CDR3 nucleotide sequence: TGTGCCAGCAGCTTAGTAAGGGGATTGAACACCGGGGAGCTGTTTTTT.

The chain recombines TRBV10-2 with TRBJ2-1, with 7 nucleotides matching TRBD2. CDR3 size: 11 residues. The J segment lost 12 bases and the V segment lost 8 bases, leaving 7 bases of the junction unmatched. Germline V gene data show CDR1 as WSHSY and CDR2 as SAAADI. CDR3 bases: TGCGCCAGCGGCACTAGCGTTCGGCAGTTCTTC. This translates into CASGTSVRQFF.

V gene TRBV7-8 combines with J gene TRBJ2-1, with D possibly matching TRBD2 (5 bases). The germline gives CDR1 SGHVS, CDR2 FQNEAQ. With 3 bases removed from V and 7 bases from J, the gap between germline ends came to 16 bases. This CDR3 is 15 amino acids long. The DNA for the CDR3 is TGTGCCAGCAGCTTGGTGCGGGCCAAGGAAAATGAGCAGTTCTTC. Residues: CASSLVRAKENEQFF.

The chain links TRBV7-8 to TRBJ2-5; maybe TRBD1 (6 bases). V was cut by 4 bases and J by 1 base, with 10 bases left in between. Germline lookup yields CDR1 SGHVS and CDR2 FQNEAQ. The CDR3 extends over 14 amino acids. The CDR3 sequence is CASSYRVPQETQYF. The DNA of the CDR3 is TGTGCCAGCAGCTACAGGGTGCCCCAAGAGACCCAGTACTTC.

This clone has only a few counts. The J gene is TRBJ1-4, the V gene TRBV7-2; D is ambiguous. Germline V gene sequence: CDR1 SGHTA, CDR2 FQGNSA. This CDR3 comprises 15 residues. The V end was cut by 3 bases, the J end by 2 bases, with 10 bases between. The CDR3 sequence: CASSLFRETNEKLFF. The DNA of the CDR3 is TGTGCCAGCAGCTTGTTTAGGGAGACTAATGAAAAACTGTTTTTT.

V gene TRBV6-1 combines with J gene TRBJ2-1, with a weak D call TRBD2 (6 bases). Germline V CDR1 and CDR2: MNHNS, SASEGT. The CDR3 runs 15 residues. V shed 8 bases and J shed 7 bases, with 21 bases lying between them. The CDR3 DNA reads as TGTGCCAGCCACACCGGGACTGGAAATCGGAATGAGCAGTTCTTC. Protein product: CASHTGTGNRNEQFF.

To note about this clone: In the same sample, other DNA sequences code for this CDR3. The gene calls are TRBV5-4 and TRBJ1-3; maybe TRBD1 (6 bases). V lost 1 base, J lost 0 bases, and 8 bases lay in between. CDR3 size: 15 residues. CDR1 is SGHNT and CDR2 is YYREEE in the germline V gene (reference sequence). The CDR3 DNA follows: TGTGCCAGCAGCTTGCAGGGGCCCTCTGGAAACACCATATATTTT. Protein product: CASSLQGPSGNTIYF.

The chain couples TRBV5-1 to TRBJ2-7, with D perhaps TRBD1 (6 bases). CDR1 and CDR2 (germline): SGHRS, YFSETQ. This CDR3 has 16 residues. The germline V and J ends were trimmed by 0 bases and 4 bases, with 17 bases remaining between them. The chain's CDR3 is CASSLATGTMSYEQYF. The CDR3 nucleotides read TGCGCCAGCAGCTTGGCTACCGGGACAATGTCTTACGAGCAGTACTTC.